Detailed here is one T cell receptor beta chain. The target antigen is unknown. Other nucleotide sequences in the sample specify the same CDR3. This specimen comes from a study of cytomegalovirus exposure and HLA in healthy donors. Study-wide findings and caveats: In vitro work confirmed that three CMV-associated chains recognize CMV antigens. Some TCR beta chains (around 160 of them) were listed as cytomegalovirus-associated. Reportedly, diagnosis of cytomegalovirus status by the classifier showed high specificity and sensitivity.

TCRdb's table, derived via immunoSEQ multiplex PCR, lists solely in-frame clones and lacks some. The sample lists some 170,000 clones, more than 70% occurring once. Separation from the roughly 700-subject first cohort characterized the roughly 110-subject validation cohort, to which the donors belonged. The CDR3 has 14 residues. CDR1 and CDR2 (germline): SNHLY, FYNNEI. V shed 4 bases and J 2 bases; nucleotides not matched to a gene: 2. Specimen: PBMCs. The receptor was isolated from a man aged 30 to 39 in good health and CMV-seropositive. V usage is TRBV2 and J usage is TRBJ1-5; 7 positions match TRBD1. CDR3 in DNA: TGTGCCAGCAGTGGAACAGGGGGCAATCAGCCCCAGCATTTT. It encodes CASSGTGGNQPQHF.